Presented here are 25 T cell receptor beta chains from one specimen sequenced in a study of cytomegalovirus exposure and HLA in healthy donors. In the PCR, 60 Vbeta and 13 Jbeta primers were used. Repertoires were generated with immunoSEQ multiplex PCR, while TCRdb's copy carries only in-frame clones and drops some. Here the sample spans about 100,000 clones, around 80% being singletons. Sample: PBMCs. Source of these receptors: a female donor in good health and CMV-seropositive.

The rearrangement links TRBV9 to TRBJ2-7; D not resolved. Trimming removed 0 bases at V and 4 bases at J, with 14 bases between. This CDR3 region has 15 residues. The germline CDR1 and CDR2 sequences are SGDLS and YYNGEE. CDR3 sequence: CASSVGPGTQYEQYF. The CDR3 bases are TGTGCCAGCAGCGTAGGGCCAGGTACACAGTACGAGCAGTACTTC.

The rearrangement links TRBV7-9 to TRBJ2-7; D call uncertain. Germline CDR1 reads SEHNR; CDR2 reads FQNEAQ (reference sequence). The CDR3 has 12 residues. Trimming took 5 bases from V and 2 from J, leaving 7 bases between them. CDR3 in amino acids: CASSPTPYEQYF. As DNA, the CDR3 is TGTGCCAGCAGCCCCACTCCCTACGAGCAGTACTTC.

This clone was seen a single time. At one of its ends the junction is not consistent with the germline gene, which may arise from a read error. J is TRBJ2-6 and V is TRBV30; weak D call: TRBD1 (5 bases). Germline V lookup: CDR1 GTSNPN, CDR2 SVGIG (reference sequence). The CDR3 runs to 17 residues. CDR3 amino acids: CAWSVRGTSSGANGLTF. The DNA of the CDR3 is TGTGCCTGGAGTGTACGTGGAACCTCCTCTGGGGCCAACGGCCTGACTTTC.

The V call is TRBV19, the J call TRBJ1-5, with D hard to call. Germline V gene sequence: CDR1 LNHDA, CDR2 SQIVND (reference sequence). The CDR3 contains 13 residues. The germline V and J ends were trimmed by 1 base and 3 bases, with 4 bases remaining between them. CDR3 in amino acids: CASSIGANQPQHF. The CDR3, as DNA: TGTGCCAGTAGTATAGGCGCCAATCAGCCCCAGCATTTT.

The gene calls are TRBV7-2 and TRBJ1-6, with D perhaps TRBD1 (5 bases). Germline V gives CDR1 SGHTA, CDR2 FQGNSA. Trimming removed 5 bases at V and 7 bases at J, with 15 bases between. This CDR3 is 15 amino acids long. CDR3 residues: CASSPRQIPNSPLHF. As DNA, the CDR3 is TGTGCCAGCAGCCCCCGACAGATTCCCAATTCACCCCTCCACTTT.

The genes are TRBV23-1 and TRBJ2-3, with D possibly being TRBD1 (5 bases). TRBV23-1 is reported as an ORF; its role is uncertain. The CDR3 is 14 amino acids. Between the trimmed V and J ends, which lost 3 bases and 3 bases, there was a span of 10 bases. Here the CDR3 DNA reads TGCGCCAGCAGTCACGGACATATGACAGATACGCAGTATTTT. It encodes CASSHGHMTDTQYF.

This rearrangement joins TRBV10-1 to TRBJ2-7; 8 bases are shared with TRBD1. V was pared by 3 bases and J by 3 bases, with 4 bases of the junction left unmatched. This CDR3 contains 14 residues. Germline CDR1 is WNHNN and CDR2 is SYGVQD (reference sequence). DNA of the CDR3: TGCGCCAGCAGTGACCCGGACAGGGTCTACGAGCAGTACTTC. It encodes CASSDPDRVYEQYF.

The chain is built from TRBV5-4 and TRBJ1-4; 8 bases align to TRBD1. Germline V lookup: CDR1 SGHNT, CDR2 YYREEE (reference sequence). The CDR3 length is 16 residues. The trim removed 4 bases at V and 8 bases at J, leaving 13 bases unmatched. CDR3 residues: CASSRGQALGGEKLFF. In nucleotides, the CDR3 is TGTGCCAGCAGCAGGGGACAGGCCTTAGGGGGGGAAAAACTGTTTTTT.

The chain combines TRBV30 with TRBJ2-1; TRBD2 aligns across 11 bases. Trimming at V came to 0 bases and at J to 8 bases, leaving 12 bases not matched to a gene. CDR1 and CDR2 (germline): GTSNPN, SVGIG (reference sequence). CDR3 length: 17 amino acids. The CDR3 sequence is CAWSVRSSGRAGDEQFF. The CDR3 DNA is TGTGCCTGGAGTGTACGGAGTAGCGGGAGGGCGGGGGATGAGCAGTTCTTC.

V is TRBV5-1 and J is TRBJ1-2; D ambiguous. V was pared by 4 bases and J by 4 bases, with 8 bases between. The germline V gene encodes CDR1 SGHRS and CDR2 YFSETQ. The CDR3 covers 12 residues. CDR3: CASSPSGYGYTF. The CDR3 region has the DNA TGCGCCAGCAGCCCCTCAGGCTATGGCTACACCTTC.

The rearrangement joins TRBV5-1 to TRBJ1-5, with D unresolved. The CDR3 covers 15 residues. The V gene's germline CDR1 is SGHRS and CDR2 YFSETQ. V dropped 5 bases and J dropped 0 bases, with 12 bases sitting between them. The CDR3, as DNA: TGCGCCAGCAGGAGGGAACCGATTAGCAATCAGCCCCAGCATTTT. This encodes CASRREPISNQPQHF.

The chain links TRBV6-1 to TRBJ1-2, with TRBD1 as a possible D gene (6 bases). This CDR3 contains 14 residues. CDR1 and CDR2 from the germline V gene are MNHNS and SASEGT. The V end was cut by 7 bases, the J end by 2 bases, with 14 bases between. CDR3 DNA: TGTGCCAGCAAGCTATCGGGGGGCAACTATGGCTACACCTTC. Translation: CASKLSGGNYGYTF.

The CDR3 sequence is CASSQDRRATAEGNYGYTF. The CDR3, as DNA: TGTGCCAGCAGCCAAGATCGAAGGGCAACGGCGGAGGGGAACTATGGCTACACCTTC. The rearrangement uses TRBV4-2 and TRBJ1-2; perhaps TRBD1 as D (5 bases). CDR1 is LGHNA, CDR2 YNFKEQ, per germline. The length of the CDR3 is 19 residues. Deletions cut 0 bases from V and 2 bases from J, with 22 bases between.

CDR3: CASSLGKQRVGNTIYF. The CDR3 DNA is TGTGCCAGCAGTTTGGGAAAACAGCGGGTGGGAAACACCATATATTTT. The gene calls are TRBV6-5 and TRBJ1-3; D remains ambiguous. CDR3 length: 16 amino acids. Germline V gives CDR1 MNHEY, CDR2 SVGAGI. Trimming took off 4 bases at V and 4 bases at J, with 17 bases between the two ends.

The CDR3 region is CASSADRVGGAEQYF. For the CDR3, the DNA is TGTGCCAGCAGTGCGGACAGGGTAGGGGGGGCCGAGCAGTACTTC. The rearrangement links TRBV2 to TRBJ2-7, with D maybe TRBD1 (8 bases). Between the trimmed V and J ends, which lost 4 bases and 6 bases, there was a span of 19 bases. CDR1 and CDR2 (germline): SNHLY, FYNNEI. The CDR3 is made up of 15 amino acids.

The J gene is TRBJ2-7, the V gene TRBV6-5; 8 bases fit TRBD1. The CDR3 is made up of 14 amino acids. The junction had 8 bases not matched to a gene; V was cut back by 5 bases and J by 5 bases. Germline values: CDR1 MNHEY, CDR2 SVGAGI. In DNA form, the CDR3 reads TGTGCCAGCAGTCGACGGACAGGGCGCGACGAGCAGTACTTC. This translates into CASSRRTGRDEQYF.

This clone was detected only once. The chain uses TRBV7-2 and TRBJ2-5; D might be TRBD2 (7 bases). The CDR3 sequence is 14 residues long. With 0 bases removed from V and 5 bases from J, the gap between germline ends came to 10 bases. In germline, CDR1 is SGHTA, CDR2 FQGNSA. CDR3 nucleotides: TGTGCCAGCAGCTTAGCGGGGGGGGCCGAGACCCAGTACTTC. This gives the protein CASSLAGGAETQYF.

On this clone: The junction departs from germline at one end; a sequencing error may be responsible. Other DNA sequences in the sample encode the same CDR3. The genes are TRBV2 and TRBJ1-2, with D perhaps matching TRBD1 (6 bases). The germline V gene has CDR1 SNHLY and CDR2 FYNNEI. The CDR3 has 15 residues. The CDR3 is CATNLFGTPEYGYTF. DNA of the CDR3: TGCGCCACCAACCTTTTCGGGACACCCGAATATGGCTACACCTTC.

The chain is built from TRBV29-1 and TRBJ2-1, with 7 nucleotides matching TRBD2. V gave up 4 bases and J gave up 12 bases; unmatched junction bases: 18. Germline V gene lookup returns CDR1 SQVTM and CDR2 ANQGSEA. The CDR3 totals 15 residues. The CDR3 DNA sequence: TGCAGCGTTGGGGGGGGTACACGGTTCGCAATAGGGCAGTTCTTC. Translated, it gives CSVGGGTRFAIGQFF.

V usage is TRBV9 and J usage is TRBJ1-1, with D tentatively TRBD1 (5 bases). Germline loops: CDR1 SGDLS, CDR2 YYNGEE. The CDR3 length is 16 residues. V lost 4 bases to trimming and J lost 5 bases, with 21 bases between them. The CDR3 reads CASSPRQGAVGTEAFF. The CDR3 DNA reads TGTGCCAGCAGCCCAAGGCAAGGGGCGGTAGGGACTGAAGCTTTCTTT.

The chain couples TRBV4-1 to TRBJ2-5; perhaps TRBD1 as D (5 bases). Germline CDR1 and CDR2: MGHRA and YSYEKL. The V end lost 0 bases, the J end lost 1 base, and 15 bases lay between the germline ends. This CDR3 comprises 17 residues. The CDR3: CASSQDTTVPTQETQYF. CDR3 DNA sequence: TGCGCCAGCAGCCAAGACACGACAGTACCTACCCAAGAGACCCAGTACTTC.

The V and J genes are TRBV11-2 and TRBJ2-7, with a tentative D call TRBD2 (6 bases). The V gene's germline CDR1 is SGHAT and CDR2 FQNNGV. V shed 5 bases and J shed 6 bases, with 20 bases lying between them. The CDR3 runs 15 residues. The CDR3 loop is CASSPLNGSRAEQYF. The CDR3 nucleotides read TGTGCCAGCAGCCCACTCAACGGGAGTAGAGCCGAGCAGTACTTC.

Here the CDR3 reads CASSIDRRGWATGVWGAFF. CDR3 nucleotides: TGTGCCAGTAGTATAGATCGTCGTGGTTGGGCAACAGGGGTATGGGGAGCTTTCTTT. The genes are TRBV19 and TRBJ1-1, with 7 bases that match TRBD1. V shed 0 bases, J shed 10 bases, and the junction held 23 bases outside the gene matches. The germline gives CDR1 LNHDA, CDR2 SQIVND (reference sequence). The CDR3 length is 19 residues.

Notes on this clone: At one end, the junction sequence differs from germline, possibly due to a read error. This chain joins TRBV28 and TRBJ2-4; TRBD1 aligns across 9 bases. Germline CDR1 reads MDHEN; CDR2 reads SYDVKM. CDR3 length equals 16 residues. CDR3 nucleotides: TGTGCCAGCAGTCGACCACCGGGGACAGGGAAAAACAGTCAGTACTTC. Its protein product is CASSRPPGTGKNSQYF. The full variable domain, with the rest looked up from reference TRBV28 and TRBJ2-4, is DVKVTQSSRYLVKRTGEKVFLECVQDMDHENMFWYRQDPGLGLRLIYFSYDVKMKEKGDIPEGYSVSREKKERFSLILESASTNQTSMYLCASSRPPGTGKNSQYFGAGTRLSVL.

The V call is TRBV18, the J call TRBJ2-5; D gene ambiguous. CDR3 length: 12 amino acids. Trimming pared 7 bases from V and 4 bases from J, leaving 10 bases between. The germline V gene has CDR1 KGHSH and CDR2 LQKENI. The CDR3 protein is CASLLAGETQYF. CDR3 nucleotide sequence: TGTGCCAGCTTATTAGCTGGAGAGACCCAGTACTTC.